This T cell receptor beta chain was profiled in a study of OX40 agonist ivuxolimab in advanced cancers. Notes on the study in general: The average count of expanded clones was higher among CD8+ T cells than among CD4+.

Some clones are missing from TCRdb's copy, which holds only in-frame ones; the method was immunoSEQ multiplex PCR. The table records about 58,000 clones, 65% to 85% of them present only once. Turning to this clone: What it recognizes is unknown.

The sequence came from an adult with an advanced solid tumor such as melanoma, head and neck, liver or kidney cancer. The input for sequencing was CD4+ or CD8+ T cells sorted from blood, taken in a trial of the OX40 agonist ivuxolimab.

CDR3 sequence (DNA): TGCGCCAGCAGCGCAGATAGCAATCAGCCCCAGCATTTT. Translated: CASSADSNQPQHF. The rearrangement links TRBV5-1 to TRBJ1-5; no definite D call. This CDR3 contains 13 residues. Germline V gene data show CDR1 as SGHRS and CDR2 as YFSETQ. Trimming took off 4 bases at V and 0 bases at J, with 5 bases between the two ends. The full variable domain, rest sourced from reference TRBV5-1 and TRBJ1-5, is KAGVTQTPRYLIKTRGQQVTLSCSPISGHRSVSWYQQTPGQGLQFLFEYFSETQRNKGNFPGRFSGRQFSNSRSEMNVSTLELGDSALYLCASSADSNQPQHFGDGTRLSIL.